This is a list of T cell receptor beta chains from one sample in a study of CD8 T cells in ankylosing spondylitis. TCRdb re-derived calls from the 5' RACE reads in MiXCR, one entry per CDR3 protein. The data contain 450,000 or so distinct CDR3 sequences, 25% to 30% of them singletons. Sequences were obtained from blood, either unsorted or a sorted T cell fraction (not recorded which). The receptors were gathered from a male donor with ankylosing spondylitis. CDR3s include the opening cysteine and the closing phenylalanine or tryptophan. D genes are given only for firm matches. The size entry is marked missing in some rows and otherwise reads once, few, many or a size class.

DNA: TGCGCCAGCAGCACGCGTTTAACGGGACTTGAGCAGTTCTTC
CDR3: CASSTRLTGLEQFF
V: TRBV5-1
J: TRBJ2-1
size: -
D: -

DNA: TGTGCCAGCAGTACCCGACTAGCGGGAGAAGAGACCCAGTACTTC
CDR3: CASSTRLAGEETQYF
V: TRBV27
J: TRBJ2-5
size: -
D: TRBD2

DNA: TGTGCCAGCAGCAGGACAGGGCTCACCGGGGAGCTGTTTTTT
CDR3: CASSRTGLTGELFF
V: TRBV12-3/TRBV12-4
J: TRBJ2-2
size: -
D: TRBD1

DNA: TGTGCCAGCAGCTTACAGACAGGTCCAAGGGGAGAACCCATATATTTT
CDR3: CASSLQTGPRGEPIYF
V: TRBV7-9
J: TRBJ1-3
size: -
D: -

DNA: TGTGCCAGCATACAGGGGCCGAACTACTACGAGCAGTACTTC
CDR3: CASIQGPNYYEQYF
V: TRBV2
J: TRBJ2-7
size: few
D: TRBD1

DNA: TGTGCCAGCAGTGAATCGGGGCAGGGGAAGGACGAGCAGTACTTC
CDR3: CASSESGQGKDEQYF
V: TRBV25-1
J: TRBJ2-7
size: few
D: -

DNA: TGTGCCAGCAGTCGGTTCTATCGCGACGTCCTGACTTTC
CDR3: CASSRFYRDVLTF
V: TRBV12-3/TRBV12-4
J: TRBJ2-6
size: -
D: -

DNA: TGTGCCAGCACCTCGGGGGGCTCATACACCGGGGAGCTGTTTTTT
CDR3: CASTSGGSYTGELFF
V: TRBV6-2/TRBV6-3
J: TRBJ2-2
size: -
D: -

DNA: TGCGCCAGCAGCCCAAATCCCGGAGGACACGAGCACGGGGAGCTGTTTTTT
CDR3: CASSPNPGGHEHGELFF
V: TRBV5-1
J: TRBJ2-2
size: -
D: -

DNA: TGCAGTGCTAAGGAGGGGGCGGTTGGCTACACCTTC
CDR3: CSAKEGAVGYTF
V: TRBV20-1
J: TRBJ1-2
size: -
D: TRBD1

DNA: TGTGCCAGCAGCTCGGTGGGGGTGGCCGTCACTGAAGCTTTCTTT
CDR3: CASSSVGVAVTEAFF
V: TRBV5-6
J: TRBJ1-1
size: few
D: -

DNA: TGCGCCAGCAGCTTGGGGTCAACCCCTAACGCAGATACGCAGTATTTT
CDR3: CASSLGSTPNADTQYF
V: TRBV5-1
J: TRBJ2-3
size: few
D: -

DNA: TGTGCCAGCAGTTTCGGGCAGGGTGTCAAGCCCCAGCATTTT
CDR3: CASSFGQGVKPQHF
V: TRBV12-3/TRBV12-4
J: TRBJ1-5
size: few
D: -

DNA: TGTGCCAGCAGTTTTTTGGCCGGACAGCTCACAGATACGCAGTATTTT
CDR3: CASSFLAGQLTDTQYF
V: TRBV11-2
J: TRBJ2-3
size: few
D: -

DNA: TGTGCCAGCACCTCTGACAGGGGAGATGTGGATACGCAGTATTTT
CDR3: CASTSDRGDVDTQYF
V: TRBV2
J: TRBJ2-3
size: -
D: TRBD1

DNA: TGCAGTGCTAGAGCGGGGACTAGCGGGATTATGAGAACAGATACGCAGTATTTT
CDR3: CSARAGTSGIMRTDTQYF
V: TRBV20-1
J: TRBJ2-3
size: -
D: TRBD2

DNA: TGCAGCGTTAGCGGGAGGGCCGCCGATACGCAGTATTTT
CDR3: CSVSGRAADTQYF
V: TRBV29-1
J: TRBJ2-3
size: -
D: TRBD2

DNA: TGCAGTGCTTGGACCCAGAGCACAGATACGCAGTATTTT
CDR3: CSAWTQSTDTQYF
V: TRBV20-1
J: TRBJ2-3
size: -
D: -

DNA: TGTGCCAGCACCCCAGGGCCCAATTCACCCCTCCACTTT
CDR3: CASTPGPNSPLHF
V: TRBV25-1
J: TRBJ1-6
size: -
D: -

DNA: TGCAGTGTTGCCGGGGCGGGGGCTGTGGAGACCCAGTACTTC
CDR3: CSVAGAGAVETQYF
V: TRBV20-1
J: TRBJ2-5
size: many
D: -

DNA: TGCGCCAGCAGCTTGGTAGGGGCCACCGGGGAGCTGTTTTTT
CDR3: CASSLVGATGELFF
V: TRBV5-1
J: TRBJ2-2
size: few
D: -

DNA: TGTGCCAGCAGCAAAGATCGCAGGGGGTGCTCTGGAAACACCATATATTTT
CDR3: CASSKDRRGCSGNTIYF
V: TRBV21-1
J: TRBJ1-3
size: -
D: -

DNA: TGTGCCAGCACCGCGGGATTTTCTGATACGCAGTATTTT
CDR3: CASTAGFSDTQYF
V: TRBV2
J: TRBJ2-3
size: -
D: -

DNA: TGTGCCACCGTTCAATCAGGGGGTCATTTTGAGCAGTTCTTC
CDR3: CATVQSGGHFEQFF
V: TRBV18
J: TRBJ2-1
size: few
D: TRBD1

DNA: TGCGCCAGCAGCTCGGGGGACAGGGAGGATCTCTATGGCTACACCTTC
CDR3: CASSSGDREDLYGYTF
V: TRBV5-1
J: TRBJ1-2
size: -
D: TRBD1

DNA: TGTGCCACCAGCAGAGACAGGGGCCACACCGGGGAGCTGTTTTTT
CDR3: CATSRDRGHTGELFF
V: TRBV15
J: TRBJ2-2
size: few
D: -

DNA: TGCAGTGCTCAGACTAGCGGGAAAATAGATACGCAGTATTTT
CDR3: CSAQTSGKIDTQYF
V: TRBV20-1
J: TRBJ2-3
size: -
D: TRBD2

DNA: TGTGCCAGCAGCCCGTCCTTGGGGCTAGCGGGAGGCGCGAACACCGGGGAGCTGTTTTTT
CDR3: CASSPSLGLAGGANTGELFF
V: TRBV11-2
J: TRBJ2-2
size: few
D: TRBD2

DNA: TGTGCCAGCAGCCCCAAACCGGGACTAGCTGTAGATACGCAGTATTTT
CDR3: CASSPKPGLAVDTQYF
V: TRBV7-9
J: TRBJ2-3
size: -
D: TRBD2

DNA: TGTGCCAGTACCCGTAAAGGGGACAGCCCCAACGAGCAGTACTTC
CDR3: CASTRKGDSPNEQYF
V: TRBV19
J: TRBJ2-7
size: -
D: TRBD1

DNA: TGCAGTGCCATTGACAGGGGGGAGACCCAGTACTTC
CDR3: CSAIDRGETQYF
V: TRBV20-1
J: TRBJ2-5
size: many
D: TRBD1

DNA: TGTGCCAGCAGCTTGGGACTACACACTAGCACAGATACGCAGTATTTT
CDR3: CASSLGLHTSTDTQYF
V: TRBV7-2
J: TRBJ2-3
size: once
D: TRBD2

DNA: TGCAGTGCTAGAGGGGTCAAAGATAACTATGGCTACACCTTC
CDR3: CSARGVKDNYGYTF
V: TRBV20-1
J: TRBJ1-2
size: -
D: -

DNA: TGTGCCAGCAGCCGGATGAATTCACCCCTCCACTTT
CDR3: CASSRMNSPLHF
V: TRBV11-2
J: TRBJ1-6
size: few
D: -

DNA: TGTGCCAGCAGCTCATCCTGGGGGGTTCTTAGCAATCAGCCCCAGCATTTT
CDR3: CASSSSWGVLSNQPQHF
V: TRBV7-9
J: TRBJ1-5
size: -
D: -

DNA: TGCGCCAGCAGCTTTGACAGGAATGAGCAGTTCTTC
CDR3: CASSFDRNEQFF
V: TRBV5-1
J: TRBJ2-1
size: -
D: -

DNA: TGTGCCAGCAGCTGGGGCAGTGAAGCTTTCTTT
CDR3: CASSWGSEAFF
V: TRBV12-3/TRBV12-4
J: TRBJ1-1
size: few
D: -